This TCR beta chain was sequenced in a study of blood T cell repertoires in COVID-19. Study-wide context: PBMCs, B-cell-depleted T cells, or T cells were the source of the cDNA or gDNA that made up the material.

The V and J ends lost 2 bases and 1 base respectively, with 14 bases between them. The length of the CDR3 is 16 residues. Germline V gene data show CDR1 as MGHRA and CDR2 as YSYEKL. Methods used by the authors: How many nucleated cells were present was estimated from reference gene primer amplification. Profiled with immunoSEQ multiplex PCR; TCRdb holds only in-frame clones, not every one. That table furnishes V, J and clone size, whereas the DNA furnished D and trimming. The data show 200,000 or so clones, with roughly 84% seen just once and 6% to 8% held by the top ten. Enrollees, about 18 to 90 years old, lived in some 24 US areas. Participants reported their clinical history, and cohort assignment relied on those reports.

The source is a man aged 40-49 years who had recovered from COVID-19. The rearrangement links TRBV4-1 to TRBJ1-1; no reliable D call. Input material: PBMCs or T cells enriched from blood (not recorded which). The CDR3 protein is CASSQSQDLRNTEAFF. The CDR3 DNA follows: TGCGCCAGCAGCCAATCCCAGGATCTCCGGAACACTGAAGCTTTCTTT.